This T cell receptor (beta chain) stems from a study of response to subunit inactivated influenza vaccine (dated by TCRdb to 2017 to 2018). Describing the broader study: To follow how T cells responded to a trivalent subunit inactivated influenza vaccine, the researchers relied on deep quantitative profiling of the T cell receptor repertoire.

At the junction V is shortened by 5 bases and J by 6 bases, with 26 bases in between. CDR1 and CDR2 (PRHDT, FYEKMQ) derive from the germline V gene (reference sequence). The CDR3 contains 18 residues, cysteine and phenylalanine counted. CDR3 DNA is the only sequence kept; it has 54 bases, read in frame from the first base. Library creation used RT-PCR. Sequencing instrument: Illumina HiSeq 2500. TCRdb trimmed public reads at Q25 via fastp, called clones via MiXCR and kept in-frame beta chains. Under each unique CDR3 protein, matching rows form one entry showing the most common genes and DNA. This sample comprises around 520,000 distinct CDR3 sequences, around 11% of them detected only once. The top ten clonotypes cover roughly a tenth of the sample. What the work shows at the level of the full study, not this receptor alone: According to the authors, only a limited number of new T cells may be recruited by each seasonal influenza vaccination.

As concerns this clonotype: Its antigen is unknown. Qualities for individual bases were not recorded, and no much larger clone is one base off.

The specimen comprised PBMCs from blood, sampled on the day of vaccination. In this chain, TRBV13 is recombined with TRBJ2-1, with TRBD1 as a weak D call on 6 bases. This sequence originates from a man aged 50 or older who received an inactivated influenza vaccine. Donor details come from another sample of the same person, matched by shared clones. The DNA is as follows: TGTGCCAGCAGCCGCCCCTCGAAGGGGGTTCTCGTGGGCAATGAGCAGTTCTTC. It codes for CASSRPSKGVLVGNEQFF.